The 25 T cell receptor beta chains reported below all come from one sample, sequenced in a study of CD8+ T cells in alopecia areata. RNA was extracted and reverse transcribed into cDNA as the sequencing template. TCRdb's copy holds only in-frame clones and misses some; the assay was immunoSEQ multiplex PCR. The sample holds around 34,000 clones, 55% seen once. The sequenced sample was NKG2D-high CD8+ T cells sorted from blood. Receptors were obtained from a human donor with alopecia areata.

This clone was seen more than once but under ten times. The CDR3 DNA reads as TGTGCCAGCAGCCAAGTGGCTCATGGTGAGCAGTTCTTC. It is translated as CASSQVAHGEQFF. V and J are TRBV14 and TRBJ2-1, with D unresolved. Trimming left V 1 base short and J 9 bases short, with 10 bases between. The CDR3 extends over 13 amino acids. CDR1 is SGHDN, CDR2 FVKESK, per germline.

This clone was counted between two and nine times. This chain connects TRBV6-1 to TRBJ1-5; no firm D call. The CDR3 has 19 residues. Germline assignment: CDR1 MNHNS and CDR2 SASEGT. V was pared by 0 bases and J by 1 base, with 19 bases between. The CDR3 DNA sequence: TGTGCCAGCAGTGAAGCGAGGGTAGTTGGGCAGAAGAGCAATCAGCCCCAGCATTTT. Translation: CASSEARVVGQKSNQPQHF.

The chain links TRBV28 to TRBJ2-7, with D perhaps assigned TRBD1 or TRBD2 (6 bases each). Germline V gives CDR1 MDHEN, CDR2 SYDVKM. The V and J ends lost 3 bases and 0 bases respectively, with 12 bases between them. The CDR3 has 15 amino acids. CDR3 protein: CASSFRGTSSYEQYF. The CDR3 DNA sequence: TGTGCCAGCAGTTTTCGCGGGACAAGCTCCTACGAGCAGTACTTC.

This clone was counted a single time. The rearrangement uses TRBV13 and TRBJ2-2; D is ambiguous. CDR3 length: 13 residues. V was pared by 3 bases and J by 6 bases, with 8 bases between. Germline assignment: CDR1 PRHDT and CDR2 FYEKMQ (reference sequence). The CDR3 DNA reads TGTGCCAGCAGCTTCTCGAATCCCGGGGAGCTGTTTTTT. Translating it yields CASSFSNPGELFF.

Only a few counts were recorded for this clone. V usage is TRBV11-2 and J usage is TRBJ1-5, with 7 bases aligning to TRBD1. V lost 1 base, J lost 2 bases, and 2 bases stayed unmatched. CDR1 is SGHAT, CDR2 FQNNGV, per germline. The CDR3 has 15 amino acids. The CDR3 loop is CASSLGQGGNQPQHF. The CDR3 DNA sequence: TGTGCCAGCAGCTTAGGACAGGGAGGCAATCAGCCCCAGCATTTT.

V and J are TRBV9 and TRBJ1-2; possibly TRBD1 for D (5 bases). CDR1 is SGDLS and CDR2 is YYNGEE in the germline V gene. The CDR3 extends over 14 amino acids. Trimming pared 3 bases from V and 4 bases from J, leaving 13 bases between. DNA of the CDR3: TGTGCCAGCAGCGCAAGTCAGACAGTCTATGGCTACACCTTC. Translated: CASSASQTVYGYTF.

The chain joins TRBV2 to TRBJ1-6; a possible D gene is TRBD1 (5 bases). The V end lost 3 bases, the J end lost 18 bases, and 12 bases lay between the germline ends. The CDR3 contains 11 residues. Germline V gene lookup returns CDR1 SNHLY and CDR2 FYNNEI. CDR3 in amino acids: CASSEGRQAHF. The CDR3 DNA reads TGTGCCAGCAGTGAGGGACGCCAGGCCCACTTT. Full variable domain (remainder filled in from reference TRBV2 and TRBJ1-6): EPEVTQTPSHQVTQMGQEVILRCVPISNHLYFYWYRQILGQKVEFLVSFYNNEISEKSEIFDDQFSVERPDGSNFTLKIRSTKLEDSAMYFCASSEGRQAHFGNGTRLTVT.

V is TRBV5-5 and J is TRBJ2-3; TRBD2 might be the D (5 bases). Trimming cost V 2 bases and J 0 bases, with 10 bases left between them. From germline, CDR1 is SGHKS and CDR2 YYEKEE (reference sequence). The CDR3 is 15 residues long. In nucleotides, the CDR3 is TGTGCCAGCAGCTTAGCTAGCCGGAGCACAGATACGCAGTATTTT. Translating it yields CASSLASRSTDTQYF.

This clone was detected a few times. The rearrangement links TRBV15 to TRBJ1-3; no firm D call. There are 13 residues in the CDR3. The germline V gene has CDR1 LNHNV and CDR2 YYDKDF (reference sequence). Trimming stripped 8 bases from V and 1 base from J, with 9 bases between. This chain's CDR3 is CATQNASGNTIYF. The CDR3 DNA reads TGTGCCACCCAGAATGCTTCTGGAAACACCATATATTTT.

This clone was observed a handful of times. V is TRBV19 and J is TRBJ2-7; 8 positions match TRBD1. CDR1 and CDR2 (germline): LNHDA, SQIVND (reference sequence). V dropped 5 bases and J dropped 4; count of bases not matched to a gene: 10. This CDR3 spans 15 amino acids. CDR3 nucleotide sequence: TGTGCCAGTAGTTCCGGACAGGGAGGCGTTTACGAGCAGTACTTC. Translated: CASSSGQGGVYEQYF. Combining the CDR3 with reference TRBV19 and TRBJ2-7 gives the whole variable domain DGGITQSPKYLFRKEGQNVTLSCEQNLNHDAMYWYRQDPGQGLRLIYYSQIVNDFQKGDIAEGYSVSREKKESFPLTVTSAQKNPTAFYLCASSSGQGGVYEQYFGPGTRLTVT.

The chain joins TRBV29-1 to TRBJ1-1; D not certain. The V and J ends lost 6 bases and 1 base respectively, with 12 bases between them. In germline, CDR1 is SQVTM, CDR2 ANQGSEA. CDR3 length: 13 residues. DNA of the CDR3: TGCAGCGTGGATCAAAACACGAACACTGAAGCTTTCTTT. Translation: CSVDQNTNTEAFF.

V is TRBV29-1 and J is TRBJ1-1; 7 bases line up with TRBD1. The CDR3 is 11 residues long. Looked up from germline, CDR1 is SQVTM and CDR2 is ANQGSEA. Unmatched junction bases numbered 4, after V lost 6 bases and J lost 6 bases. The CDR3 sequence is CSVTGVAEAFF. CDR3 coding DNA: TGCAGCGTCACAGGGGTTGCTGAAGCTTTCTTT.

The V gene is TRBV11-2, the J gene TRBJ2-7, with 9 bases that match TRBD1. From germline, CDR1 is SGHAT and CDR2 FQNNGV. This CDR3 region has 14 residues. Losses at the gene ends were 7 bases for V and 4 bases for J; bases not matched to a gene: 8. The chain's CDR3 is CASMGTGREYEQYF. CDR3 DNA: TGTGCCAGCATGGGGACAGGGCGGGAGTACGAGCAGTACTTC.

This clone was seen a few times. The chain recombines TRBV29-1 with TRBJ2-7; D is possibly TRBD1 (5 bases). Trimming shortened V by 5 bases and J by 6 bases, and 17 bases separated the two germline ends. The V gene's germline CDR1 is SQVTM and CDR2 ANQGSEA. The length of the CDR3 is 13 residues. CDR3 in DNA: TGCAGCGTTCGCACTACCACAGGACGCGAGCAGTACTTC. This encodes CSVRTTTGREQYF.

This clone occurred a few times. J is TRBJ2-1 and V is TRBV7-8, with TRBD2 identical over 11 bases. The V gene end was trimmed by 5 bases and the J gene end by 5 bases; junction bases not matched to a gene: 5. CDR1 is SGHVS and CDR2 is FQNEAQ in the germline V gene. This CDR3 region has 15 residues. CDR3 region: CASSELAGVHNEQFF. The CDR3, as DNA: TGTGCCAGCAGCGAACTAGCGGGGGTACACAATGAGCAGTTCTTC.

This clone occurred a few times. The DNA for the CDR3 is TGTGCCAGCAGCTTAGCGGCGGCTAGCGGTCCCCTCGATACGCAGTATTTT. Its protein is CASSLAAASGPLDTQYF. The rearrangement uses TRBV7-9 and TRBJ2-3; 7 bases agree with TRBD2. From germline, CDR1 is SEHNR and CDR2 FQNEAQ (reference sequence). The ends lost 0 bases at V and 6 bases at J; junction bases unmatched: 12. The CDR3 runs to 17 residues.

The chain has TRBV5-6 and TRBJ2-5; D remains unclear. The end of the DNA is better explained by TRBJ2-7, so the J call may be wrong. This CDR3 has 13 residues. Germline CDR1 reads SGHDT; CDR2 reads YYEEEE. This CDR3 reads CASSLGAIYEQYF. CDR3 DNA: TGTGCCAGCAGCTTGGGAGCCATCTACGAGCAGTACTTC.

This clone was detected only a few times. This chain uses TRBV7-3 with TRBJ2-3; TRBD1 agrees at 7 bases. V gave up 0 bases and J gave up 3 bases; unmatched junction bases: 9. CDR1 is SGHTA, CDR2 FQGTGA, per germline. The CDR3 runs 17 residues. The CDR3 reads CASSLTIRDRTTDTQYF. The CDR3 bases are TGTGCCAGCAGCTTAACGATTCGGGACAGAACAACAGATACGCAGTATTTT.

This clone was observed a handful of times. CDR3 in amino acids: CASSIIRSGANVLTF. In DNA, the CDR3 is TGTGCCAGTAGTATAATTCGCTCTGGGGCCAACGTCCTGACTTTC. This sequence joins TRBV19 and TRBJ2-6; D remains ambiguous. CDR3 size: 15 residues. Germline values: CDR1 LNHDA, CDR2 SQIVND (reference sequence). Trimming took 2 bases from V and 0 from J, leaving 5 bases between them.

The V gene is TRBV11-2, the J gene TRBJ2-6; D call uncertain. CDR3 length equals 16 residues. Trimming shortened V by 1 base and J by 1 base, and 8 bases separated the two germline ends. CDR1 SGHAT and CDR2 FQNNGV come from the germline V gene. CDR3: CASSLGWASGANVLTF. In nucleotides, the CDR3 is TGTGCCAGCAGCTTAGGGTGGGCTTCTGGGGCCAACGTCCTGACTTTC.

A few counts support this clone. This chain links TRBV7-9 with TRBJ2-7, with D perhaps matching TRBD2 (5 bases). The CDR3 totals 16 residues. The V end was cut by 2 bases, the J end by 3 bases, with 17 bases between. Germline assignment: CDR1 SEHNR and CDR2 FQNEAQ (reference sequence). CDR3 DNA: TGTGCCAGCAGCTTATCTCGGAATCGGGGTAACTACGAGCAGTACTTC. Translation: CASSLSRNRGNYEQYF.

The chain uses TRBV19 and TRBJ2-2, with no clear D. From germline, CDR1 is LNHDA and CDR2 SQIVND (reference sequence). Deletions cut 5 bases from V and 5 bases from J, with 15 bases between. The CDR3 has 15 amino acids. The CDR3 nucleotides are TGTGCCAGTAGTCTACGGGCCTCCAGGACCGGGGAGCTGTTTTTT. Encoded protein: CASSLRASRTGELFF.

The chain links TRBV29-1 to TRBJ1-2; D is undetermined. CDR1 SQVTM and CDR2 ANQGSEA come from the germline V gene. V was shortened by 0 bases and J by 1 base, with 9 bases between the two germline ends. This CDR3 comprises 14 residues. This CDR3 reads CSVEDLYSNYGYTF. Here the CDR3 DNA reads TGCAGCGTTGAAGATCTGTACAGTAACTATGGCTACACCTTC.

This chain uses TRBV30 with TRBJ2-5; perhaps TRBD2 as D (6 bases). CDR3 length equals 15 residues. The V end was cut by 0 bases, the J end by 0 bases, with 11 bases between. The germline CDR1 and CDR2 sequences are GTSNPN and SVGIG (reference sequence). CDR3 protein: CAWSVGTPYQETQYF. Here the CDR3 DNA reads TGTGCCTGGAGTGTCGGGACTCCGTACCAAGAGACCCAGTACTTC.

The chain joins TRBV27 to TRBJ1-2; TRBD1 matches 12 bases. CDR3 size: 16 residues. The germline gives CDR1 MNHEY, CDR2 SMNVEV (reference sequence). V shed 5 bases and J 8 bases; nucleotides not matched to a gene: 12. In DNA, the CDR3 is TGTGCCAGCAGTCCGCGTTCGGGACAGGGGGCTGAGGGCTACACCTTC. Its translation: CASSPRSGQGAEGYTF.